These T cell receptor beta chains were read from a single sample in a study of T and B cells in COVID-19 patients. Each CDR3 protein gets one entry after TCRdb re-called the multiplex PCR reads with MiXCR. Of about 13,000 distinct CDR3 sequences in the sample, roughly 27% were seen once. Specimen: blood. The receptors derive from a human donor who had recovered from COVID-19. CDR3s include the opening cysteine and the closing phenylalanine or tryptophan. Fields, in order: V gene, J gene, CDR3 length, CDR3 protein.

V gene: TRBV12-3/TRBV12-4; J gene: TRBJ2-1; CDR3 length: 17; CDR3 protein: CASRYDGTSGSYNEQFF
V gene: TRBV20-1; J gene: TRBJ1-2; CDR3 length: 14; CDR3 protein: CSARDRDRVRGYTF
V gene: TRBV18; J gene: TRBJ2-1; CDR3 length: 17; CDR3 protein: CASSPPLSGTNNNEQFF
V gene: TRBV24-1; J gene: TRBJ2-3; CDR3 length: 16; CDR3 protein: CATGVTGTGSTDTQYF
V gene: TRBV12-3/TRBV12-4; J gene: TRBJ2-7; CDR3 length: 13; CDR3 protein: CASSLGSAYEQYF
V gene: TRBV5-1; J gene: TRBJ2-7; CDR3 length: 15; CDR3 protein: CASSSLTGYSYEQYF
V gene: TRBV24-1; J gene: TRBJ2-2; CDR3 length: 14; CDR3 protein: CATSDNSDAGELFF
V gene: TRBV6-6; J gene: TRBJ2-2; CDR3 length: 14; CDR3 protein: CASQRSGEAGELFF
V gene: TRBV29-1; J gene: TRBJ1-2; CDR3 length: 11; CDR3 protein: CSVEGLGGYTF
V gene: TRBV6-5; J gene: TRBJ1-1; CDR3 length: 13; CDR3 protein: CASSYPGGTEAFF
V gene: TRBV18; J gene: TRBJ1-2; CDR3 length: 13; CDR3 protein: CASSPAAGWVFTF
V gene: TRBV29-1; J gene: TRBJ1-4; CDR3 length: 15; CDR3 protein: CSVEEKGGLRGGVFF
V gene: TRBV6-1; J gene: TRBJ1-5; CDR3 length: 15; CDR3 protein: CASSIHEYRVQPQHF
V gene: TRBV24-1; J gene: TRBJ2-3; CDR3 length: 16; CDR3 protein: CATSDSGTGETDTQYF
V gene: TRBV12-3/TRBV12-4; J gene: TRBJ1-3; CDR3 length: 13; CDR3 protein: CASSPTGFNTIYF
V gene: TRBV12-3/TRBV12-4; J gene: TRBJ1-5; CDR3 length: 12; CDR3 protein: CASSLGTKPQHF
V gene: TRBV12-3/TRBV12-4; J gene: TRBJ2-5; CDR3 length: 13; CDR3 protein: CASSPTGPSTQYF
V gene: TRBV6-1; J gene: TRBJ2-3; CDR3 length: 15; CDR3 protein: CASSEMSSGGDTQYF
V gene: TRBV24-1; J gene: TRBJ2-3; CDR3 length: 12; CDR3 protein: CATSEAGDTQYF
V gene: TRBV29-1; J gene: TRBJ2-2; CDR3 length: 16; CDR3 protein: CSVADRGAANTGELFF
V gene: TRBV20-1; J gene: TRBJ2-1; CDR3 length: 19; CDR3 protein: CSARDRERSGRELYNEQFF
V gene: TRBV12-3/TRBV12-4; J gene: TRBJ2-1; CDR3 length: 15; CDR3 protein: CASSLVAGGDNEQFF
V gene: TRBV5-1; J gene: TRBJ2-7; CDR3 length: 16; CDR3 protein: CASSPWTGTSSYEQYF
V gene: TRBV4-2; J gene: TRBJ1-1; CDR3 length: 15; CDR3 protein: CASSQSGLQNTEAFF
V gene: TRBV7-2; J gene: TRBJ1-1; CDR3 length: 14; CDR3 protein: CASSLGSGNTEAFF
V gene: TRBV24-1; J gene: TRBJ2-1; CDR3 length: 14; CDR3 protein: CATQLAGGPNEQFF
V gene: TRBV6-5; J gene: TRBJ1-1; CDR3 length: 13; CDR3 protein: CASQVKESTEAFF
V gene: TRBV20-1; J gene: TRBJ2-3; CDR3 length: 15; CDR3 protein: CSADVYRTVKDTQYF
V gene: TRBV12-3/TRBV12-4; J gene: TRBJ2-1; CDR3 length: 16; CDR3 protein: CASSFDGENPYNEQFF
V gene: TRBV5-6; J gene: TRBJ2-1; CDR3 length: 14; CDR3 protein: CASSLRTVYNEQFF
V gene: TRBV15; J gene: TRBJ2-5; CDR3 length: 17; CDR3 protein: CATSSIERVARPETQYF
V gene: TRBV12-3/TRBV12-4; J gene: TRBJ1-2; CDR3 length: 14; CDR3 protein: CASRQDGLNYGYTF
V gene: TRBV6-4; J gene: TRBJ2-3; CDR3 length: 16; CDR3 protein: CASSLTTGGGTDTQYF
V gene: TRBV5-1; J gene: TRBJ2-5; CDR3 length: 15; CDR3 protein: CASSRQGASEETQYF
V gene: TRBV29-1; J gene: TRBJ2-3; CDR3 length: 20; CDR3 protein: CSVDWTGERTSGGYTDTQYF
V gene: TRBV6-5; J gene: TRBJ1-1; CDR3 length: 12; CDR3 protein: CACEVMNTEAFF
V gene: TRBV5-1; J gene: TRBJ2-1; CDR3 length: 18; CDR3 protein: CASSLQSGRRASYNEQFF
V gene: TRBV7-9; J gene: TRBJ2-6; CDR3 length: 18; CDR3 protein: CASSLMGGAISGANVLTF
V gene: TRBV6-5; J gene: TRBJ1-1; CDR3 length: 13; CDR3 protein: CASSLGAGAEAFF
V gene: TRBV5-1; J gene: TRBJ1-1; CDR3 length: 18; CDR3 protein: CASSLDWTESILNTEAFF
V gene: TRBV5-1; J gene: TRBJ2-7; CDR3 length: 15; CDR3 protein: CASSLGQGAGGEQYF
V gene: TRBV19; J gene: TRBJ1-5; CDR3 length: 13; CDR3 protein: CASSVNRAQPQHF
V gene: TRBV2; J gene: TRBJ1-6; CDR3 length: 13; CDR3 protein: CASSEGQNSPLHF
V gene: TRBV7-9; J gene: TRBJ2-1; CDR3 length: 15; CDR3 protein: CASSYHRGDDNEQFF
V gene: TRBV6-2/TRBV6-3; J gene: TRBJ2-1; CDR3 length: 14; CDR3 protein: CASSLQTGTNEQFF
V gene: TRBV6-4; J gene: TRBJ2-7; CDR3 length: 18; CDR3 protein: CASSDPRDRLRSSYEQYF
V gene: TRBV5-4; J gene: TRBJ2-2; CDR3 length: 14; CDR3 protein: CASSSSRGTGELFF
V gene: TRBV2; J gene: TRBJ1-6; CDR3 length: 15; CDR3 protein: CASSPRTGGFSPLHF
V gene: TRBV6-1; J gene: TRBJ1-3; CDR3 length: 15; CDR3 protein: CASSEGTGGRNTIYF